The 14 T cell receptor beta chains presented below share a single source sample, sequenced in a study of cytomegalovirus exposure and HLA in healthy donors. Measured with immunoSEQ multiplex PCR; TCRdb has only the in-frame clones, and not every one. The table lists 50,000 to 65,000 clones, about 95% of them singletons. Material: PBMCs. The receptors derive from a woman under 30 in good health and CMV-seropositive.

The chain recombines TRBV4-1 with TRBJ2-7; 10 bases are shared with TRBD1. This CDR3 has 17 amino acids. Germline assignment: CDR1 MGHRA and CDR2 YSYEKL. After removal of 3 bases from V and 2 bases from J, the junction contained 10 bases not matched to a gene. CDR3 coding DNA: TGCGCCAGCAGCCATGGGACTCCGGGACAGGGGACCTACGAGCAGTACTTC. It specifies CASSHGTPGQGTYEQYF.

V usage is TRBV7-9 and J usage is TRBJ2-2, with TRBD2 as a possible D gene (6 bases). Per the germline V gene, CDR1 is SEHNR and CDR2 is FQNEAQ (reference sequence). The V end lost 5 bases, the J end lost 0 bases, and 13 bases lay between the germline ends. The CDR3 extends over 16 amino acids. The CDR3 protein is CASSPVGGANTGELFF. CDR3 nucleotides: TGTGCCAGCAGCCCGGTCGGGGGAGCGAACACCGGGGAGCTGTTTTTT.

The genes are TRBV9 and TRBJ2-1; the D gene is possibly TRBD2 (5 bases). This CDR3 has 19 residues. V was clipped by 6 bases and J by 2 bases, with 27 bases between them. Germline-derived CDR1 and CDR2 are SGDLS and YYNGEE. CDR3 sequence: CASTLPGSGEVYTYNEQFF. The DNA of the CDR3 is TGTGCCAGCACCCTGCCCGGCAGCGGAGAAGTCTACACCTACAATGAGCAGTTCTTC.

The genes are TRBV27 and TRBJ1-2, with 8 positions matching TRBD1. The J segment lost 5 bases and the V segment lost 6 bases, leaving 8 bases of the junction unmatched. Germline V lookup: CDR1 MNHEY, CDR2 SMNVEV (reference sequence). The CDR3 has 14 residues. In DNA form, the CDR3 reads TGTGCCAGCAGCATGACAGGGGTAGCATATGGCTACACCTTC. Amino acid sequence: CASSMTGVAYGYTF.

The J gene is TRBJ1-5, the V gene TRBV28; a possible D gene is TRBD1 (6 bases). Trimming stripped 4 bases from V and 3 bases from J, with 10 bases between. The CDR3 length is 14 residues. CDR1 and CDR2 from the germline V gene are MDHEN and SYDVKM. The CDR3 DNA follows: TGTGCCAGCAGTTCAACAGGGTACAATCAGCCCCAGCATTTT. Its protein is CASSSTGYNQPQHF.

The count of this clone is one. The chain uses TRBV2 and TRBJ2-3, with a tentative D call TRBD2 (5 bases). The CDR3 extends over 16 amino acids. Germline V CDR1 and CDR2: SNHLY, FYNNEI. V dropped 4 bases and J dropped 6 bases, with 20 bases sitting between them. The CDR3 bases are TGTGCCAGCAGTGGAACGAGAGGGAGTAGTTTTGATACGCAGTATTTT. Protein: CASSGTRGSSFDTQYF.

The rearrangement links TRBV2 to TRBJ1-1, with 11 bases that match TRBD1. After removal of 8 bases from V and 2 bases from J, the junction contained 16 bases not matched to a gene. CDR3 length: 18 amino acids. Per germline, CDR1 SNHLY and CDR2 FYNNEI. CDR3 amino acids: CASARGIGQGASNTEAFF. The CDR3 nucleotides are TGTGCCAGCGCTAGGGGAATAGGACAGGGGGCGTCTAACACTGAAGCTTTCTTT.

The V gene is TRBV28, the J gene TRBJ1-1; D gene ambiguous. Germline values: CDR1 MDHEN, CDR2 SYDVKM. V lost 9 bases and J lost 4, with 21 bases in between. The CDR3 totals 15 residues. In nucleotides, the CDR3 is TGTGCCAGTAAAGGCGCAGAAAGCGTTGGCACTGAAGCTTTCTTT. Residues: CASKGAESVGTEAFF.

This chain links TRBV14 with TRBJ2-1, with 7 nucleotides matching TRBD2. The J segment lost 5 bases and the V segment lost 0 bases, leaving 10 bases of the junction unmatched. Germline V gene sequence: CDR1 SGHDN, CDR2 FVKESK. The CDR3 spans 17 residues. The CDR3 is CASSQDLPASGNNEQFF. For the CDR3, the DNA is TGTGCCAGCAGCCAAGACCTTCCGGCTAGCGGAAACAATGAGCAGTTCTTC.

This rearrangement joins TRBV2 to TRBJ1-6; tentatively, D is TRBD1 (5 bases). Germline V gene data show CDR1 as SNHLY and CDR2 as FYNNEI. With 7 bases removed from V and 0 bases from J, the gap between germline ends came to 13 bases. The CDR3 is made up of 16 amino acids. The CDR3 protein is CASKDSTSSYNSPLHF. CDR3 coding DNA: TGTGCCAGCAAAGACAGTACGAGCTCCTATAATTCACCCCTCCACTTT.

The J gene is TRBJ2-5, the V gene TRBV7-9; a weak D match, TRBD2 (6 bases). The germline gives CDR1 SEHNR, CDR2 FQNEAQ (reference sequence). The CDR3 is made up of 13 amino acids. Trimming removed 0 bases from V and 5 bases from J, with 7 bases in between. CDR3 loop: CASSLAEGETQYF. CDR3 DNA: TGTGCCAGCAGCTTAGCGGAGGGGGAGACCCAGTACTTC.

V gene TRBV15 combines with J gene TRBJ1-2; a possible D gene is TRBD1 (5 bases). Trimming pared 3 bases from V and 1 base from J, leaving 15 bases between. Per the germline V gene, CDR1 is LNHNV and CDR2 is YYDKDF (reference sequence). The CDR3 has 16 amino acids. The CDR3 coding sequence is TGTGCCACCAGCAGTCGTTCCTGGGGGGATAACTATGGCTACACCTTC. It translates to CATSSRSWGDNYGYTF. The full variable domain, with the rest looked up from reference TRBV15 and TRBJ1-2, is DAMVIQNPRYQVTQFGKPVTLSCSQTLNHNVMYWYQQKSSQAPKLLFHYYDKDFNNEADTPDNFQSRRPNTSFCFLDIRSPGLGDTAMYLCATSSRSWGDNYGYTFGSGTRLTVV.

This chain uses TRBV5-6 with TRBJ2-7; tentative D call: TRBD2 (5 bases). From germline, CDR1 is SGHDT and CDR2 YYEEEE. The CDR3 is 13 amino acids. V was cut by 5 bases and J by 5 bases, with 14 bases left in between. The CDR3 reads CASRASGRNEQYF. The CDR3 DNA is TGTGCCAGCAGGGCGTCGGGAAGGAACGAGCAGTACTTC.

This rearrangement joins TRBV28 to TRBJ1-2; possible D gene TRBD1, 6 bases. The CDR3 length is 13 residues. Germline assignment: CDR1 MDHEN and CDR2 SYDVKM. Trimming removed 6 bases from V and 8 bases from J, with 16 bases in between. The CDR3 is CASRTPRQEGYTF. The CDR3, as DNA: TGTGCCAGCAGAACACCCCGACAGGAAGGCTACACCTTC.